This T cell receptor beta chain was recorded in a study of T cells in Graves' hyperthyroidism and ophthalmopathy. There were TCR beta CDR3 regions amplified from RNA transcripts. In the first-round RT-PCR of the TCR CDR3, the HTBI primer set was used. One entry per CDR3 protein, called by TCRdb with MiXCR from the multiplex PCR reads. The profile shows about 700,000 distinct CDR3 sequences, 45% of them singletons. On this clonotype itself: Its antigen remains unknown.

Exclusion followed for patients with uncontrolled infection, other autoimmune disease, pregnancy or lactation. Diagnoses were made from clinical symptoms, serum measures (thyroxine and TRAb), thyroid ultrasound and orbital computed tomography. Findings and caveats of the study: Within blood appeared most thyroid clonotypes that had expanded above 0.001. In validation, the model predicted ophthalmopathy. These predictions came a median approximately 5.9 months before onset.

Per the germline V gene, CDR1 is DFQATT and CDR2 is SNEGSKA (reference sequence). With 5 bases clipped from V and 2 bases from J, the junction kept 2 bases outside the gene matches. This CDR3 has 12 amino acids. This sequence was found in an adult man with Graves' disease, either hyperthyroidism or ophthalmopathy (not recorded which). The V and J genes are TRBV20-1 and TRBJ2-5; TRBD1 matches at 7 bases. Sample: peripheral blood or thyroid tissue (not recorded which). The CDR3 sequence: CSAPTGQETQYF. CDR3 DNA: TGCAGTGCTCCGACAGGGCAAGAGACCCAGTACTTC.